This T cell receptor (beta chain) originates from a study of CD8+ T cells in alopecia areata. Study-wide background: Scoring treated patients' severity relied on the percentage of scalp area affected.

Of note for this clone: Its antigen is currently unknown.

The CDR3 extends over 16 amino acids. V lost 4 bases to trimming and J lost 4 bases, with 18 bases between them. Germline V lookup: CDR1 SGHRS, CDR2 YFSETQ. Overall study results and limits: Expanded CD8+ clones among the top 100, and scalp clonality, were significantly decreased by tofacitinib. Normal scalp showed lower clonality than lesional scalp, especially alopecia totalis/universalis.

Treatment of the sample: oral pan-JAK inhibitor, 5-10 mg twice daily. Lesional scalp punch biopsies and peripheral blood came from alopecia areata patients. Investigators isolated RNA and reverse transcribed it into cDNA to act as the sequencing template. Data came from immunoSEQ multiplex PCR; TCRdb stores just in-frame clones and leaves some out. Found here are 150,000 to 200,000 clones, 60% to 75% of them singletons; the top ten hold over 12%. This TCR came from a human donor with alopecia areata. J is TRBJ2-1 and V is TRBV5-1; weak D call: TRBD1 (7 bases). Source: CD4+ T cells sorted from blood, taken at week 24, from a patient treated with tofacitinib. The CDR3 DNA sequence: TGCGCCAGCAGCCCGGGCGGGACAGCTCTTTACAATGAGCAGTTCTTC. As protein: CASSPGGTALYNEQFF.